The T cell receptor (beta chain) described here comes from a study of blood T cell repertoires in COVID-19. Study-wide context: COVID-19 samples from acute and convalescent phases originated in the United States, Italy and Spain. T cells, B-cell-depleted T cells, or PBMCs provided the cDNA or gDNA that served as material.

Seattle enrolled patients during active infection and tracked them longitudinally. V lost 8 bases and J lost 5, with 13 bases in between. The V gene's germline CDR1 is MNHEY and CDR2 SVGAGI. There are 14 residues in the CDR3. Clones were sequenced by immunoSEQ multiplex PCR, and TCRdb holds only the in-frame ones, with some missing. The sample includes 89,000 or so clones, 89% of them seen just once. In its sample, this clone was seen once. This sequence originates from a man aged 50 to 59 with COVID-19, enrolled during active disease. The specimen was peripheral blood. The V gene is TRBV6-5, the J gene TRBJ1-6, with D tentatively TRBD1 (6 bases). The CDR3 is CASRQVVNNSPLHF. The CDR3 nucleotides read TGTGCCAGCCGACAGGTGGTCAATAATTCACCCCTCCACTTT.